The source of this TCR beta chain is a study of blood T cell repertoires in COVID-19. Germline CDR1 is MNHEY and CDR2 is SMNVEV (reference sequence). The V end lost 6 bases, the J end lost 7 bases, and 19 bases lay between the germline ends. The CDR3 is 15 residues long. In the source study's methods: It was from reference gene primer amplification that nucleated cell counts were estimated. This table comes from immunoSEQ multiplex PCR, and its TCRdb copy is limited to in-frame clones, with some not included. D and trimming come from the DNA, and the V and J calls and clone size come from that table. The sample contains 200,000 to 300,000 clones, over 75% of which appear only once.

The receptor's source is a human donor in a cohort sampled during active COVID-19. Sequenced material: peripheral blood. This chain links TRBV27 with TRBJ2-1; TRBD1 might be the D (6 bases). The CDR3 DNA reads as TGTGCCAGCAGCAGGGGACCGCTAGCTCGAAATGAGCAGTTCTTC. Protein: CASSRGPLARNEQFF.